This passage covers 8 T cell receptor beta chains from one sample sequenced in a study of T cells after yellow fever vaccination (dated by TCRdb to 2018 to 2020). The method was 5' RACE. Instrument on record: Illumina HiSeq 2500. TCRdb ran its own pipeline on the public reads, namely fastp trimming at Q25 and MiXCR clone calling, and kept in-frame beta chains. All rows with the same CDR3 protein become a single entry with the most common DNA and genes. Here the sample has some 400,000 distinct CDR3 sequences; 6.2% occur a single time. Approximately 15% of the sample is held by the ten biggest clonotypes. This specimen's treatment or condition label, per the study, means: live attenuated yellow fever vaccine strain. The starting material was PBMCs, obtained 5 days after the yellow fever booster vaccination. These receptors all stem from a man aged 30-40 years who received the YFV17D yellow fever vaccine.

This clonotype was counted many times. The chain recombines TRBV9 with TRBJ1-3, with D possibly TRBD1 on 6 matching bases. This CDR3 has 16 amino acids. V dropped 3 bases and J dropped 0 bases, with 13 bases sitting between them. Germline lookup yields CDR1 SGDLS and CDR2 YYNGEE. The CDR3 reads CASSAGTRPSGNTIYF. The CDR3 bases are TGTGCCAGCAGCGCCGGGACACGGCCCTCTGGAAACACCATATATTTT.

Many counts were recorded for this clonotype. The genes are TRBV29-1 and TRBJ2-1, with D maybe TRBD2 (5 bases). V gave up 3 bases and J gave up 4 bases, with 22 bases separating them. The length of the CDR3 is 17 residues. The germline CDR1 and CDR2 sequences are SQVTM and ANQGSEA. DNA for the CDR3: TGCAGCGTTGACCATTCGGCCCCTAGCAGCGGATACAATGAGCAGTTCTTC. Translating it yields CSVDHSAPSSGYNEQFF.

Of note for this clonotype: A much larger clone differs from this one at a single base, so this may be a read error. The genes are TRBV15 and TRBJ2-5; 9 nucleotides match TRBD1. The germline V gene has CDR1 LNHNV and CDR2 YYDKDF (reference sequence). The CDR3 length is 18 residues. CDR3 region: CATSRDIQAGQGQATQYF. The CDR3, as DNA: TGTGCCACCAGCAGAGACATCCAAGCGGGACAGGGCCAAGCGACCCAGTACTTC. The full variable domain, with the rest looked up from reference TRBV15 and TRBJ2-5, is DAMVIQNPRYQVTQFGKPVTLSCSQTLNHNVMYWYQQKSSQAPKLLFHYYDKDFNNEADTPDNFQSRRPNTSFCFLDIRSPGLGDTAMYLCATSRDIQAGQGQATQYFGPGTRLLVL.

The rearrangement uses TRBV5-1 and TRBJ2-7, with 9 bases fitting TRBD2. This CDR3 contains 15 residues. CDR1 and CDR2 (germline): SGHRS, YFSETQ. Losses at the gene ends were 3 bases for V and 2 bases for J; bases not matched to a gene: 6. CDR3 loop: CASSYLTSGTYEQYF. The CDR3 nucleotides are TGCGCCAGCAGCTACCTGACTAGCGGTACCTACGAGCAGTACTTC.

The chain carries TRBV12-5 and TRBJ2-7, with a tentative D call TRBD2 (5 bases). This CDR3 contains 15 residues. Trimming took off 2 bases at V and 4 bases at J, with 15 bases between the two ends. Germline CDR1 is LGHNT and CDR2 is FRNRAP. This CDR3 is CASGLRMGRLYEQYF. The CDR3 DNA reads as TGTGCTAGTGGTTTGCGGATGGGGAGACTATACGAGCAGTACTTC. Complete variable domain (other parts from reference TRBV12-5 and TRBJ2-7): DARVTQTPRHKVTEMGQEVTMRCQPILGHNTVFWYRQTMMQGLELLAYFRNRAPLDDSGMPKDRFSAEMPDATLATLKIQPSEPRDSAVYFCASGLRMGRLYEQYFGPGTRLTVT.

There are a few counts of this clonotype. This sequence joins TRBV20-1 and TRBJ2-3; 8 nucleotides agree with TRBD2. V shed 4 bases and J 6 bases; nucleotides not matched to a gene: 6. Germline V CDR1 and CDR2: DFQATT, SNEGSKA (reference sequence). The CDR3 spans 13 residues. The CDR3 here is CSATAGGSDTQYF. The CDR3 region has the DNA TGCAGTGCTACTGCGGGAGGATCCGATACGCAGTATTTT.

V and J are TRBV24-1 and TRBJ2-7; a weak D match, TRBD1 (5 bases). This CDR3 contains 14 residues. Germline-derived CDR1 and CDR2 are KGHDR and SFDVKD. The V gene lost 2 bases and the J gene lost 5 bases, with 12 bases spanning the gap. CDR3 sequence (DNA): TGTGCCACCAGTGATTCACAAACAGGTGACGAGCAGTACTTC. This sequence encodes CATSDSQTGDEQYF.

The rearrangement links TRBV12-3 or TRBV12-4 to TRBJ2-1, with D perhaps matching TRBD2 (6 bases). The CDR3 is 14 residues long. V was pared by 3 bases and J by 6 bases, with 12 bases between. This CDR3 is CASSFTGGSNEQFF. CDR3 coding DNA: TGTGCCAGCAGTTTCACCGGAGGGAGCAATGAGCAGTTCTTC.